Each of the 18 T cell receptor beta chains below was sequenced from the same sample in a study of blood T cell repertoires in COVID-19. Sequencing was performed with immunoSEQ multiplex PCR; in TCRdb, only in-frame clones are kept and a portion is missing. The repertoire includes approximately 84,000 clones, roughly 90% of them detected once, and 1.5% sits in the top ten. The sample taken for sequencing was peripheral blood. Receptor source: a human donor with active COVID-19. The donor label of this sample is uncertain.

This sequence joins TRBV6-5 and TRBJ1-1; TRBD1 might be the D (6 bases). V was trimmed by 2 bases and J by 6 bases, leaving 16 bases between them. Per germline, CDR1 MNHEY and CDR2 SVGAGI. The CDR3 runs 15 residues. The chain's CDR3 is CASSYGGIGVAEAFF. The CDR3 region has the DNA TGTGCCAGCAGTTACGGGGGCATCGGTGTGGCTGAAGCTTTCTTT.

The V and J genes are TRBV6-2 or TRBV6-3 and TRBJ2-3; unclear D gene. The CDR3 is 15 amino acids. Germline V gene lookup returns CDR1 MNHEY and CDR2 SVGEGT. The V and J ends lost 0 bases and 2 bases respectively, with 9 bases between them. Written as DNA, the CDR3 is TGTGCCAGCAGTTACTCCCCTACCTACACAGATACGCAGTATTTT. Its protein is CASSYSPTYTDTQYF.

This chain uses TRBV5-1 with TRBJ1-4, with 8 nucleotides matching TRBD1. The junction had 13 bases not matched to a gene; V was cut back by 4 bases and J by 8 bases. This CDR3 has 16 residues. Looked up from germline, CDR1 is SGHRS and CDR2 is YFSETQ. Written as DNA, the CDR3 is TGCGCCAGCAGCCAACTACCGGGACAGGCGGGAGAAAAACTGTTTTTT. It encodes CASSQLPGQAGEKLFF.

The chain combines TRBV4-2 with TRBJ2-3; TRBD2 matches 8 bases. J was trimmed by 0 bases and V by 1 base; bases with no gene match: 6. The length of the CDR3 is 17 residues. CDR1 is LGHNA, CDR2 YNFKEQ, per germline. The DNA for the CDR3 is TGTGCCAGCAGCCAAGGACCGACTAGCGAAAGCACAGATACGCAGTATTTT. Translating it yields CASSQGPTSESTDTQYF.

The rearrangement uses TRBV5-1 and TRBJ2-7; D uncertain. The CDR3 sequence is 15 residues long. The V and J ends lost 4 bases and 0 bases respectively, with 14 bases between them. The V gene's germline CDR1 is SGHRS and CDR2 YFSETQ. The CDR3 nucleotides are TGCGCCAGCAGCACCAACAACCGACTCTCCTACGAGCAGTACTTC. Translated: CASSTNNRLSYEQYF.

This chain connects TRBV7-2 to TRBJ2-7, with D hard to call. Germline values: CDR1 SGHTA, CDR2 FQGNSA. The length of the CDR3 is 13 residues. V was pared by 5 bases and J by 3 bases, with 11 bases between. The DNA of the CDR3 is TGTGCCAGCAGCCGATCGAGATACTACGAGCAGTACTTC. Protein: CASSRSRYYEQYF. The whole variable domain, remainder taken from reference TRBV7-2 and TRBJ2-7, is GAGVSQSPSNKVTEKGKDVELRCDPISGHTALYWYRQSLGQGLEFLIYFQGNSAPDKSGLPSDRFSAERTGGSVSTLTIQRTQQEDSAVYLCASSRSRYYEQYFGPGTRLTVT.

The chain links TRBV13 to TRBJ2-3; TRBD2 is a possible D gene (6 bases). CDR1 and CDR2 (germline): PRHDT, FYEKMQ (reference sequence). The CDR3 extends over 17 amino acids. The V end lost 3 bases, the J end lost 6 bases, and 22 bases lay between the germline ends. The CDR3 loop is CASSFSYRTGDGDTQYF. In DNA form, the CDR3 reads TGTGCCAGCAGCTTCAGCTATCGGACGGGGGACGGGGATACGCAGTATTTT.

The chain combines TRBV7-8 with TRBJ2-7, with TRBD1 as a possible D gene (5 bases). In germline, CDR1 is SGHVS, CDR2 FQNEAQ. This CDR3 region has 13 residues. Trimming removed 5 bases from V and 3 bases from J, with 11 bases in between. The CDR3 coding sequence is TGTGCCAGCAGCATGGGGCCGGGCTACGAGCAGTACTTC. Protein: CASSMGPGYEQYF.

V is TRBV9 and J is TRBJ1-4; D call uncertain. Germline V lookup: CDR1 SGDLS, CDR2 YYNGEE. The CDR3 extends over 15 amino acids. The V end lost 4 bases, the J end lost 4 bases, and 14 bases lay between the germline ends. The CDR3 is CASSNTGLVNEKLFF. CDR3 bases: TGTGCCAGCAGCAATACTGGACTCGTTAATGAAAAACTGTTTTTT.

The CDR3 loop is CASSSHSGGLGEQYF. In nucleotides, the CDR3 is TGTGCCAGCAGCAGCCATTCGGGGGGGCTTGGCGAGCAGTACTTC. The rearrangement joins TRBV5-4 to TRBJ2-7, with 8 bases identical to TRBD2. V lost 4 bases to trimming and J lost 6 bases; unmatched junction nucleotides: 12. The CDR3 spans 15 residues. Germline loops: CDR1 SGHNT, CDR2 YYREEE (reference sequence).

The chain recombines TRBV28 with TRBJ1-3, with D tentatively TRBD1 (5 bases). V lost 3 bases, J lost 4 bases, and 10 bases lay in between. Per the germline V gene, CDR1 is MDHEN and CDR2 is SYDVKM. The CDR3 consists of 14 residues. CDR3 in amino acids: CASSFSRVGNTIYF. Here the CDR3 DNA reads TGTGCCAGCAGTTTCTCCAGGGTCGGAAACACCATATATTTT. The full variable domain, in which reference TRBV28 and TRBJ1-3 provide the parts outside the CDR3, is DVKVTQSSRYLVKRTGEKVFLECVQDMDHENMFWYRQDPGLGLRLIYFSYDVKMKEKGDIPEGYSVSREKKERFSLILESASTNQTSMYLCASSFSRVGNTIYFGEGSWLTVV.

The J gene is TRBJ1-2, the V gene TRBV3-1 (or the pseudogene TRBV3-2), with D maybe TRBD1 (5 bases). CDR1 is LGHDT and CDR2 is YNNKEL in the germline V gene (reference sequence). The CDR3 loop spans 20 amino acids. V gave up 3 bases and J gave up 1 base, with 27 bases separating them. The CDR3 is CASSHSWGGAPRYSNYGYTF. Here the CDR3 DNA reads TGTGCCAGCAGCCATTCTTGGGGGGGTGCACCGCGATACAGTAACTATGGCTACACCTTC.

V and J are TRBV29-1 and TRBJ1-3; D may be TRBD1 (5 bases). The V end was cut by 4 bases, the J end by 0 bases, with 13 bases between. The CDR3 extends over 15 amino acids. CDR1 is SQVTM, CDR2 ANQGSEA, per germline. The CDR3 here is CSVVGPLNSGNTIYF. CDR3 coding DNA: TGCAGCGTTGTGGGGCCACTCAACTCTGGAAACACCATATATTTT.

The chain links TRBV14 to TRBJ2-7, with unresolved D. The CDR3 sequence is 11 residues long. Germline CDR1 is SGHDN and CDR2 is FVKESK. V was clipped by 0 bases and J by 6 bases, with 3 bases between them. The chain's CDR3 is CASSQDFEQYF. In DNA, the CDR3 is TGTGCCAGCAGCCAAGACTTCGAGCAGTACTTC.

The chain is built from TRBV3-1 (or the pseudogene TRBV3-2) and TRBJ1-1; 8 positions agree with TRBD1. Germline CDR1 is LGHDT and CDR2 is YNNKEL (reference sequence). The CDR3 length is 13 residues. The junction had 3 bases not matched to a gene; V was cut back by 5 bases and J by 4 bases. The CDR3 region has the DNA TGTGCCAGCAGCTCGGACAGGGCCACTGAAGCTTTCTTT. Protein sequence: CASSSDRATEAFF.

The CDR3 loop reads CASSQLTGDTGELFF. The CDR3 region has the DNA TGCGCCAGCAGCCAACTAACAGGGGACACCGGGGAGCTGTTTTTT. The chain is built from TRBV4-3 and TRBJ2-2, with TRBD1 identical over 7 bases. The CDR3 spans 15 residues. Germline V gene lookup returns CDR1 LGHNA and CDR2 YSLEER. Trimming removed 2 bases from V and 3 bases from J; junction bases left unmatched: 3.

The chain uses TRBV20-1 and TRBJ2-1; 8 positions agree with TRBD2. Per germline, CDR1 DFQATT and CDR2 SNEGSKA (reference sequence). The length of the CDR3 is 15 residues. V lost 3 bases and J lost 2; bases outside the gene matches: 6. CDR3 in amino acids: CSASPGGATYNEQFF. Here the CDR3 DNA reads TGCAGTGCTAGTCCCGGGGGGGCCACCTACAATGAGCAGTTCTTC.

The chain joins TRBV7-2 to TRBJ2-1; TRBD2 agrees at 13 bases. This CDR3 is 19 amino acids long. The trim removed 0 bases at V and 1 base at J, leaving 6 bases unmatched. Germline V gives CDR1 SGHTA, CDR2 FQGNSA. The CDR3 coding sequence is TGTGCCAGCAGCTTAGCCGGGACTAGCGGGGCCCGATCCTACAATGAGCAGTTCTTC. The encoded protein is CASSLAGTSGARSYNEQFF.